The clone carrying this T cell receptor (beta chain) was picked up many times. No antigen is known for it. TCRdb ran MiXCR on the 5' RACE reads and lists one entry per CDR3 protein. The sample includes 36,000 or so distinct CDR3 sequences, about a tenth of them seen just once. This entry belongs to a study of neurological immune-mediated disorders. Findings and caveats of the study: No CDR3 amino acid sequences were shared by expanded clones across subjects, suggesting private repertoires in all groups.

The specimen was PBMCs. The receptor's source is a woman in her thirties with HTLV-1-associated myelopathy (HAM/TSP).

CDR3 protein: CASSLGASGNNYGYTF. The CDR3, as DNA: TGCGCCAGCAGCTTGGGGGCAAGTGGAAATAACTATGGCTACACCTTC. The chain uses TRBV5-1 and TRBJ1-2; D unclear. In germline, CDR1 is SGHRS, CDR2 YFSETQ. V was cut by 0 bases and J by 1 base, with 13 bases left in between. There are 16 residues in the CDR3.